The T cell receptor (beta chain) described here comes from a study of siplizumab effects on memory and regulatory T cells. As regards this clone: Antigen: not known.

Study-wide results and limits: To unstimulated subsets, only a minor fraction of alloreactive clones could be mapped. Siplizumab significantly decreased alloreactive sequences from unstimulated CD4+ memory cells. Alloreactive CD4+ clones that could be mapped were on average around 70% Treg-derived with siplizumab, against 25% to 30% in controls. Contribution to the alloresponse seemed major for naive T cells, which also seemed more diverse than memory cells.

V gave up 3 bases and J gave up 5 bases, with 11 bases separating them. Germline CDR1 reads WNHNN; CDR2 reads SYGVQD (reference sequence). CDR3 length: 14 residues. Measured with immunoSEQ multiplex PCR; TCRdb has only the in-frame clones, and not every one. The sample contains about 100,000 clones, 90% to 95% of which appear only once. The chain uses TRBV10-1 and TRBJ2-1; D tentatively reads TRBD1 or TRBD2 (5 bases each). Sequenced input: Tregs sorted from blood. This sequence was found in a human donor in good health. CDR3 region: CASSEPGTNNEQFF. In nucleotides, the CDR3 is TGCGCCAGCAGTGAACCCGGGACCAACAATGAGCAGTTCTTC.